The 6 T cell receptor beta chains given below trace back to one sample, sequenced in a study of beta chain features in type 1 diabetes. Regarding the study as a whole: Across all four CD4+ subsets, people with type 1 diabetes showed modestly shorter TCRB CDR3s.

Expressed TCRB transcripts got sequenced, as all isolated RNA was reverse transcribed. Assay used: immunoSEQ multiplex PCR; TCRdb lists only in-frame clones, some missing. The sample shows over 150,000 clones, 6% to 9% of them seen only once. The antigens for these receptors are not known. Input material: central memory CD4+ T cells from blood. The receptor source for this set is a man aged 18 to 30 with type 1 diabetes.

The chain carries TRBV10-3 and TRBJ2-7; TRBD2 aligns across 16 bases. The V and J ends lost 6 bases and 4 bases, in that order; junction bases with no gene match: 3. CDR3 length: 15 amino acids. Germline V gene lookup returns CDR1 ENHRY and CDR2 SYGVKD. DNA for the CDR3: TGTGCCATCAGGGGGACTAGCGGGAGGGCTTACGAGCAGTACTTC. Amino acid sequence: CAIRGTSGRAYEQYF.

This rearrangement joins TRBV5-6 to TRBJ1-2; TRBD1 agrees at 9 bases. The CDR3 runs to 14 residues. Trimming removed 2 bases from V and 3 bases from J; junction bases left unmatched: 2. Germline-derived CDR1 and CDR2 are SGHDT and YYEEEE. The chain's CDR3 is CASSFWDRDYGYTF. For the CDR3, the DNA is TGTGCCAGCAGCTTCTGGGACAGGGACTATGGCTACACCTTC.

This chain links TRBV7-9 with TRBJ2-2; 7 bases are a match to TRBD1. The CDR3 has 15 amino acids. CDR1 SEHNR and CDR2 FQNEAQ come from the germline V gene (reference sequence). The V segment lost 5 bases and the J segment 7 bases; nucleotides outside the gene matches: 10. This CDR3 is CASSAWDSPGGELFF. CDR3 nucleotides: TGTGCCAGCAGCGCTTGGGACAGTCCTGGCGGGGAGCTGTTTTTT.

The chain recombines TRBV28 with TRBJ1-1; D gene unclear. Germline CDR1 reads MDHEN; CDR2 reads SYDVKM. The CDR3 length is 15 residues. V lost 2 bases to trimming and J lost 4 bases, with 14 bases between them. The CDR3 here is CASSLGSEGSTEAFF. Here the CDR3 DNA reads TGTGCCAGCAGTTTAGGGTCGGAGGGTAGCACTGAAGCTTTCTTT. Full variable domain (missing parts from reference TRBV28 and TRBJ1-1): DVKVTQSSRYLVKRTGEKVFLECVQDMDHENMFWYRQDPGLGLRLIYFSYDVKMKEKGDIPEGYSVSREKKERFSLILESASTNQTSMYLCASSLGSEGSTEAFFGQGTRLTVV.

The sample holds a few counts of this clone. This CDR3 is CAWDRGTYEQYF. The CDR3 region has the DNA TGTGCCTGGGACAGGGGAACCTACGAGCAGTACTTC. The J gene is TRBJ2-7, the V gene TRBV30, with 8 bases lining up with TRBD1. CDR3 length: 12 amino acids. Germline assignment: CDR1 GTSNPN and CDR2 SVGIG (reference sequence). Trimming took 5 bases from V and 2 from J; bases not matched to a gene: 2.

The chain is built from TRBV2 and TRBJ2-1, with 9 positions matching TRBD1. Trimming cost V 2 bases and J 5 bases; bases outside gene matches: 10. From germline, CDR1 is SNHLY and CDR2 FYNNEI. This CDR3 has 17 amino acids. The CDR3: CASSETRDGTGNNEQFF. DNA of the CDR3: TGTGCCAGCAGTGAAACCCGCGACGGGACAGGGAACAATGAGCAGTTCTTC.